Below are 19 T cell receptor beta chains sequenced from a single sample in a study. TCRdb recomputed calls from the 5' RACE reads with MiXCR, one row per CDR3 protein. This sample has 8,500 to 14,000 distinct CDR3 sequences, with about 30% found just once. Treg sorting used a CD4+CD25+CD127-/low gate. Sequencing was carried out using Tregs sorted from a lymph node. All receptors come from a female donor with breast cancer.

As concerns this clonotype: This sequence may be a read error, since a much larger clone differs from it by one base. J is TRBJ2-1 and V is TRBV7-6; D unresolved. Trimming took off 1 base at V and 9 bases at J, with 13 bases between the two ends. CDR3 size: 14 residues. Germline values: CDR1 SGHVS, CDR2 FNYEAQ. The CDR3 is CASSLGSMYGEQFF. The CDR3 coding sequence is TGTGCCAGCAGCTTAGGGTCCATGTATGGTGAGCAGTTCTTC.

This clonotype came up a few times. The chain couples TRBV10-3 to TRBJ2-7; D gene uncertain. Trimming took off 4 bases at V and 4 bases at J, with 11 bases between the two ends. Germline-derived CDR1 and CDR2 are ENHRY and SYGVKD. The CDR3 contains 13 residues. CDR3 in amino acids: CAISVGSSYEQYF. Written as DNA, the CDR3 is TGTGCCATCAGTGTTGGCTCATCATACGAGCAGTACTTC.

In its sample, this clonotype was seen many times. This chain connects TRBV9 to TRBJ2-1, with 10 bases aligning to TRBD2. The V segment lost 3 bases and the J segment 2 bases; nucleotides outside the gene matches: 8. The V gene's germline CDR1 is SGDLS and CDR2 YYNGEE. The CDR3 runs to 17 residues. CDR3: CASSGTTSGDTYNEQFF. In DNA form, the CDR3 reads TGTGCCAGCAGCGGGACCACTAGCGGGGACACCTACAATGAGCAGTTCTTC.

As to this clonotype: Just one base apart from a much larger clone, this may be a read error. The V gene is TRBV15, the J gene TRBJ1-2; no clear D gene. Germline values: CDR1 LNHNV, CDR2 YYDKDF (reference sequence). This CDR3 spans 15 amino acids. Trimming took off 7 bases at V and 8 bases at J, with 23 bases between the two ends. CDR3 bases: TGTGCCACCAACATCACGGAAGGCACCCCTTCCGGCTACACCTTC. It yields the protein CATNITEGTPSGYTF.

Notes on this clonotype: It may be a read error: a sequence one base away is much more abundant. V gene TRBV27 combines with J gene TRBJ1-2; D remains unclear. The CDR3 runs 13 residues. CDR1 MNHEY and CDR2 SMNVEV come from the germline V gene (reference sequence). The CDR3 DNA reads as TGTGCCAGCAAGATGTCCAGCAACTATGGCCACACCTTC. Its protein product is CASKMSSNYGHTF.

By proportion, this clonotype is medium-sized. The CDR3 loop is CASQGEDTEAFF. CDR3 bases: TGTGCCAGTCAGGGGGAGGATACTGAAGCTTTCTTT. The chain joins TRBV12-3 or TRBV12-4 to TRBJ1-1, with TRBD1 identical over 7 bases. Trimming removed 9 bases from V and 5 bases from J; junction bases left unmatched: 6. There are 12 residues in the CDR3.

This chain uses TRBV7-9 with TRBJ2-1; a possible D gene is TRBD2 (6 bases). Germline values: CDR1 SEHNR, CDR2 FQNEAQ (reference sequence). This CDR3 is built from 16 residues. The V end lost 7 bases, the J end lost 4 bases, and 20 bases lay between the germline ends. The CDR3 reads CASNLGTAREYNEQFF. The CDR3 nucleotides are TGTGCCAGCAACTTGGGGACTGCGAGAGAGTACAATGAGCAGTTCTTC.

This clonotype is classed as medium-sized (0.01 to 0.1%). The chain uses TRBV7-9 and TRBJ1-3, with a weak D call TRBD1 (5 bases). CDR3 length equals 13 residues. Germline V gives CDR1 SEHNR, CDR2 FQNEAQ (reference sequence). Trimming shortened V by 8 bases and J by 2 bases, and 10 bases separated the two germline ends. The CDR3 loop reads CASEGVTGNTIYF. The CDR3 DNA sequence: TGTGCCAGCGAAGGGGTGACTGGAAACACCATATATTTT.

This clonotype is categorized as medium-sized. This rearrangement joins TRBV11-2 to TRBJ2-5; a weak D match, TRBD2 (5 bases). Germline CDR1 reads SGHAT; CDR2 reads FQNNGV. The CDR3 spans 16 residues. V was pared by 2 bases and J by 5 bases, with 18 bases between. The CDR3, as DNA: TGTGCCAGCAGCTTACAACCGGGAACCCAAGGGGAGACCCAGTACTTC. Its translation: CASSLQPGTQGETQYF.

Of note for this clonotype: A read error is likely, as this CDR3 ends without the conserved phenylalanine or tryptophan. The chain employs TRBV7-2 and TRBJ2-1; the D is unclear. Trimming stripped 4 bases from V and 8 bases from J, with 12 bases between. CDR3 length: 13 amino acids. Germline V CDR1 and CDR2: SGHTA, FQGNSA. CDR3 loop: CASSSLPRYEQFS. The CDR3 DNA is TGTGCCAGCAGCTCCCTCCCTAGATATGAGCAGTTCTCC.

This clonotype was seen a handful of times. CDR3 sequence (DNA): TGTGCCAGCAGCCAAGCTAACACCGGGGAGCTGTTTTTT. Protein product: CASSQANTGELFF. This chain uses TRBV14 with TRBJ2-2; no firm D call. Germline CDR1 and CDR2: SGHDN and FVKESK. The CDR3 extends over 13 amino acids. V shed 1 base and J shed 2 bases, with 2 bases lying between them.

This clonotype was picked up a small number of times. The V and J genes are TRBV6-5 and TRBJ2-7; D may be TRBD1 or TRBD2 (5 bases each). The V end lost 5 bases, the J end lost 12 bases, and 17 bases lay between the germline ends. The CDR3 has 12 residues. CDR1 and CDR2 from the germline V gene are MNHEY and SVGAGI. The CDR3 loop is CASSQQGTARYF. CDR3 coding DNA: TGTGCCAGCAGTCAACAAGGGACGGCGCGGTACTTC.

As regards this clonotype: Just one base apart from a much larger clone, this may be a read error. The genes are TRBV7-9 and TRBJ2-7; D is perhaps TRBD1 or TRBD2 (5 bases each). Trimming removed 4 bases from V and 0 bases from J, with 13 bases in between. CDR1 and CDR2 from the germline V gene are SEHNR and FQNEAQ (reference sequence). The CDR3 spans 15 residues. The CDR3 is CASSSLTGGSYEQYF. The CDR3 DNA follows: TGTGCCAGCAGCTCCTTGACTGGGGGCTCCTACGAGCAGTACTTC.

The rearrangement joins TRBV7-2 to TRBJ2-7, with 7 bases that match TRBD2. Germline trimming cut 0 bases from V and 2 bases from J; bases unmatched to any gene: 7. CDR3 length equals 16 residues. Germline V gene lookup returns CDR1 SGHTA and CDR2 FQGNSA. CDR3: CASSLAGGRATYEQYF. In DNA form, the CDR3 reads TGTGCCAGCAGCTTAGCAGGCGGGAGAGCTACCTACGAGCAGTACTTC.

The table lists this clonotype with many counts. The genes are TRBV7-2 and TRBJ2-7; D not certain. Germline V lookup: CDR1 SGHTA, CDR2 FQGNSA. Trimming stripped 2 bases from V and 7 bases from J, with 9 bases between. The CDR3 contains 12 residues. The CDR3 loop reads CASSLKVGEQYF. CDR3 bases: TGTGCCAGCAGCTTAAAGGTCGGGGAGCAGTACTTC.

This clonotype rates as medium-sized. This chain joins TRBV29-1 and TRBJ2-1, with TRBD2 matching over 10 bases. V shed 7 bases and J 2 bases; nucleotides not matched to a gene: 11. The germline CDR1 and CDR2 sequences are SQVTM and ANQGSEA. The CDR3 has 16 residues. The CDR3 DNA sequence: TGCAGCGAGATAACCTCTAGCGGGAGTACCTACAATGAGCAGTTCTTC. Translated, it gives CSEITSSGSTYNEQFF.

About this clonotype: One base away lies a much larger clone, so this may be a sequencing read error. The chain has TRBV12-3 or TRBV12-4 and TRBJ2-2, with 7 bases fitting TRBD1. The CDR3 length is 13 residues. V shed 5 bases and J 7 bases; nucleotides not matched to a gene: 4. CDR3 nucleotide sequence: TGTGCCAGCAGTGACAGGGCAGGCGGGGAGCTGTTTTTT. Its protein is CASSDRAGGELFF.

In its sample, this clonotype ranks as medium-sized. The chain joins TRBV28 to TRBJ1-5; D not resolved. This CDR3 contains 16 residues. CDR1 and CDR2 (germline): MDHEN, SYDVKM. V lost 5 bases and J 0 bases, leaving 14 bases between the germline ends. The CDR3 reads CASSPPVPDSNQPQHF. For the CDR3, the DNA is TGTGCCAGCAGTCCCCCCGTGCCAGATAGCAATCAGCCCCAGCATTTT.

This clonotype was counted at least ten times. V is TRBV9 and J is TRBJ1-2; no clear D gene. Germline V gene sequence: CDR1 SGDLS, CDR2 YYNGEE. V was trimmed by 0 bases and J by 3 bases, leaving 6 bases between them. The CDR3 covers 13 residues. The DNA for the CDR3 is TGTGCCAGCAGCGTAGATGGGGACTATGGCTACACCTTC. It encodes CASSVDGDYGYTF.